The 29 T cell receptor beta chains in this list originate from one sample, sequenced in a study of blood T cell repertoires in COVID-19. The data were produced by immunoSEQ multiplex PCR, yet TCRdb's version contains in-frame clones alone and is incomplete. The sample lists 270,000 or so clones, 65% to 90% occurring once. Sequenced sample: peripheral blood. These receptor sequences come from a human donor in a cohort sampled during active COVID-19.

This clone was observed a single time. The J gene is TRBJ2-1, the V gene TRBV4-1; 14 positions match TRBD2. The CDR3 covers 20 residues. CDR1 is MGHRA and CDR2 is YSYEKL in the germline V gene. Unmatched junction bases numbered 10, after V lost 3 bases and J lost 0 bases. This CDR3 is CASSHRTSGRTLSSYNEQFF. DNA of the CDR3: TGCGCCAGCAGCCACAGGACTAGCGGGAGGACTCTAAGCTCCTACAATGAGCAGTTCTTC.

This chain links TRBV7-9 with TRBJ1-2; D unresolved. From germline, CDR1 is SEHNR and CDR2 FQNEAQ (reference sequence). The CDR3 totals 13 residues. Trimming stripped 1 base from V and 6 bases from J, with 9 bases between. The CDR3 coding sequence is TGTGCCAGCAGCTTAGGCGGGGTGGATGGCTACACCTTC. Its translation is CASSLGGVDGYTF.

The gene calls are TRBV6-5 and TRBJ2-1, with 8 bases identical to TRBD2. Germline trimming cut 2 bases from V and 9 bases from J; bases unmatched to any gene: 9. The CDR3 is 15 amino acids. Germline V lookup: CDR1 MNHEY, CDR2 SVGAGI. The CDR3 DNA reads TGTGCCAGCAGTTACGATGCGGGAGGAGTAAGTGAGCAGTTCTTC. It yields the protein CASSYDAGGVSEQFF.

The V call is TRBV27, the J call TRBJ2-7, with 7 bases aligning to TRBD1. Trimming removed 6 bases from V and 0 bases from J; junction bases left unmatched: 8. The CDR3 contains 15 residues. Germline CDR1 MNHEY, CDR2 SMNVEV (reference sequence). The CDR3 region is CASRSVGQDSYEQYF. In DNA form, the CDR3 reads TGTGCCAGCAGATCCGTAGGACAGGACTCCTACGAGCAGTACTTC.

The chain has TRBV6-4 and TRBJ1-2; TRBD1 might be the D (6 bases). The CDR3 contains 14 residues. The V gene's germline CDR1 is MRHNA and CDR2 SNTAGT. V was pared by 4 bases and J by 2 bases, with 11 bases between. CDR3 region: CASSATGTNYGYTF. CDR3 nucleotides: TGTGCCAGCAGTGCTACCGGGACAAACTATGGCTACACCTTC.

The gene calls are TRBV29-1 and TRBJ2-2; 9 bases map to TRBD2. The CDR3 loop spans 14 amino acids. Germline-derived CDR1 and CDR2 are SQVTM and ANQGSEA. Trimming cost V 7 bases and J 6 bases; bases outside gene matches: 9. The DNA for the CDR3 is TGCAGCGGGCCCCTAGCGGGATCGGCCGGGGAGCTGTTTTTT. Amino acids: CSGPLAGSAGELFF.

This clone was counted a few times. The V gene is TRBV20-1, the J gene TRBJ2-7; tentative D call: TRBD2 (5 bases). Trimming stripped 3 bases from V and 5 bases from J, with 17 bases between. The CDR3 is 14 amino acids. CDR1 and CDR2 from the germline V gene are DFQATT and SNEGSKA (reference sequence). The CDR3 here is CSASKVTGTNEQYF. In DNA form, the CDR3 reads TGCAGTGCTAGTAAGGTGACGGGAACTAACGAGCAGTACTTC.

The gene calls are TRBV6-1 and TRBJ1-1; TRBD1 might be the D (5 bases). V lost 2 bases and J lost 10, with 11 bases in between. Germline V CDR1 and CDR2: MNHNS, SASEGT. This CDR3 comprises 12 residues. The CDR3 DNA reads TGTGCCAGCAGTGAATTAAGGGGAATAGCTTTCTTT. Residues: CASSELRGIAFF.

The chain carries TRBV7-2 and TRBJ2-5; 8 bases fit TRBD2. Germline trimming cut 3 bases from V and 7 bases from J; bases unmatched to any gene: 13. Germline V gene sequence: CDR1 SGHTA, CDR2 FQGNSA. CDR3 length: 16 amino acids. The CDR3 reads CASSFGLAGYLGTQYF. The CDR3, as DNA: TGTGCCAGCAGCTTCGGGTTAGCGGGATATCTAGGGACCCAGTACTTC.

This chain joins TRBV7-3 and TRBJ1-1, with D tentatively TRBD1 (5 bases). The germline V and J ends were trimmed by 2 bases and 1 base, with 8 bases remaining between them. This CDR3 comprises 14 residues. CDR1 is SGHTA and CDR2 is FQGTGA in the germline V gene. CDR3 bases: TGTGCCAGCAGCTTACGGCAGGGGAACACTGAAGCTTTCTTT. Encoded protein: CASSLRQGNTEAFF.

This clone was found once. V usage is TRBV7-9 and J usage is TRBJ2-6, with TRBD2 as a possible D gene (6 bases). The CDR3 is 16 amino acids. Germline CDR1 and CDR2: SEHNR and FQNEAQ (reference sequence). The V end lost 7 bases, the J end lost 3 bases, and 16 bases lay between the germline ends. The CDR3 region has the DNA TGTGCCAGCACCCTGTGGGGGGAAGGTGGGGCCAACGTCCTGACTTTC. Its protein product is CASTLWGEGGANVLTF.

This clone is a singleton in its sample. The chain links TRBV28 to TRBJ1-2, with TRBD1 identical over 7 bases. The V segment lost 8 bases and the J segment 0 bases; nucleotides outside the gene matches: 3. CDR1 MDHEN and CDR2 SYDVKM come from the germline V gene. This CDR3 is 13 amino acids long. CDR3: CASLDRANYGYTF. CDR3 coding DNA: TGTGCCAGCCTAGACAGGGCTAACTATGGCTACACCTTC.

The chain combines TRBV18 with TRBJ1-4; D not certain. The germline CDR1 and CDR2 sequences are KGHSH and LQKENI. This CDR3 has 16 amino acids. Trimming stripped 3 bases from V and 3 bases from J, with 14 bases between. The CDR3 DNA reads TGTGCCAGCTCACCGATGATCGGAGACCCTAATGAAAAACTGTTTTTT. Residues: CASSPMIGDPNEKLFF. Complete variable domain (other parts from reference TRBV18 and TRBJ1-4): NAGVMQNPRHLVRRRGQEARLRCSPMKGHSHVYWYRQLPEEGLKFMVYLQKENIIDESGMPKERFSAEFPKEGPSILRIQQVVRGDSAAYFCASSPMIGDPNEKLFFGSGTQLSVL.

A note on this clone: Sequence at one end of the junction differs from germline and may be a read error. This chain uses TRBV20-1 with TRBJ2-1, with D possibly matching TRBD1 (5 bases). The CDR3 runs 14 residues. The V gene's germline CDR1 is DFQATT and CDR2 SNEGSKA (reference sequence). This CDR3 reads CSASVWGSHNEQFF. The CDR3 region has the DNA TGCAGTGCTAGTGTTTGGGGCTCCCACAATGAGCAGTTCTTC.

The J gene is TRBJ1-6, the V gene TRBV21-1. TRBV21-1 is an annotated pseudogene. The CDR3 spans 19 residues. The CDR3 DNA reads TGTGCCAGCAGCAAAGGTGGTGGCAGGGACTTCCCATATAATTCACCCCTCCACTTT. Amino acid sequence: CASSKGGGRDFPYNSPLHF.

The J gene is TRBJ1-2, the V gene TRBV6-5, with 9 bases identical to TRBD1. The CDR3 spans 15 residues. The V gene's germline CDR1 is MNHEY and CDR2 SVGAGI. V lost 6 bases to trimming and J lost 4 bases; unmatched junction nucleotides: 9. In DNA, the CDR3 is TGTGCCAGCAGGCCCGGGACAGGGAAGATCTATGGCTACACCTTC. Translation: CASRPGTGKIYGYTF.

The chain employs TRBV3-1 (or the pseudogene TRBV3-2) and TRBJ2-3; 13 bases are a match to TRBD2. The CDR3 loop spans 19 amino acids. V was pared by 0 bases and J by 5 bases, with 11 bases of the junction left unmatched. Germline V gene sequence: CDR1 LGHDT, CDR2 YNNKEL (reference sequence). The CDR3 region is CASSQDYRGTSGILDTQYF. CDR3 DNA sequence: TGTGCCAGCAGCCAAGATTACCGCGGGACTAGCGGGATCCTAGATACGCAGTATTTT.

The chain is built from TRBV7-2 and TRBJ2-7; maybe TRBD2 (6 bases). Germline V gene sequence: CDR1 SGHTA, CDR2 FQGNSA. This CDR3 comprises 14 residues. Trimming shortened V by 4 bases and J by 5 bases, and 15 bases separated the two germline ends. Written as DNA, the CDR3 is TGTGCCAGCAGCTCACAGCGGAGGGCACACGAGCAGTACTTC. Protein sequence: CASSSQRRAHEQYF.

This clone has a handful of counts. The chain links TRBV6-2 or TRBV6-3 to TRBJ1-3; D remains ambiguous. This CDR3 is 12 amino acids long. V lost 6 bases and J lost 5, with 8 bases in between. Germline values: CDR1 MNHEY, CDR2 SVGEGT. This CDR3 is CASSIQRNTIYF. The DNA of the CDR3 is TGTGCCAGCAGCATACAGAGAAACACCATATATTTT.

The chain is built from TRBV27 and TRBJ2-7, with TRBD1 matching over 8 bases. V was clipped by 4 bases and J by 4 bases; unmatched bases: 6. This CDR3 is 14 amino acids long. Germline loops: CDR1 MNHEY, CDR2 SMNVEV (reference sequence). CDR3 nucleotide sequence: TGTGCCAGCAGTTCGAGGGACAGGAATTACGAGCAGTACTTC. Residues: CASSSRDRNYEQYF.

The V gene is TRBV6-2 or TRBV6-3, the J gene TRBJ2-3; TRBD2 matches 12 bases. CDR3 length: 15 amino acids. The germline V gene has CDR1 MNHEY and CDR2 SVGEGT. The V gene end was trimmed by 5 bases and the J gene end by 11 bases; junction bases not matched to a gene: 11. CDR3 protein: CASSRPPPLAGGQYF. The CDR3 nucleotides are TGTGCCAGCAGTCGCCCTCCTCCACTAGCGGGAGGGCAGTATTTT.

This clone was observed a single time. J is TRBJ1-5 and V is TRBV19; D gene uncertain. V was clipped by 6 bases and J by 0 bases, with 18 bases between them. The CDR3 is 17 amino acids. CDR1 is LNHDA, CDR2 SQIVND, per germline (reference sequence). The CDR3 nucleotides read TGTGCCAGTAGCCCTCAGGTCTCGATTAATAGCAATCAGCCCCAGCATTTT. This codes for CASSPQVSINSNQPQHF.

The chain carries TRBV5-1 and TRBJ2-1; TRBD2 agrees at 8 bases. This CDR3 region has 16 residues. The germline V gene has CDR1 SGHRS and CDR2 YFSETQ. The V segment lost 2 bases and the J segment 1 base; nucleotides outside the gene matches: 5. The chain's CDR3 is CASSLSGGNSYNEQFF. In nucleotides, the CDR3 is TGCGCCAGCAGCTTAAGCGGGGGTAATTCCTACAATGAGCAGTTCTTC.

This chain joins TRBV28 and TRBJ2-1; 7 bases map to TRBD2. Germline loops: CDR1 MDHEN, CDR2 SYDVKM. The CDR3 covers 15 residues. The V and J ends lost 5 bases and 6 bases, in that order; junction bases with no gene match: 10. The chain's CDR3 is CASSLGRAWRNEQFF. The DNA for the CDR3 is TGTGCCAGCAGTCTAGGGAGGGCCTGGCGCAATGAGCAGTTCTTC. Combining the CDR3 with reference TRBV28 and TRBJ2-1 gives the whole variable domain DVKVTQSSRYLVKRTGEKVFLECVQDMDHENMFWYRQDPGLGLRLIYFSYDVKMKEKGDIPEGYSVSREKKERFSLILESASTNQTSMYLCASSLGRAWRNEQFFGPGTRLTVL.

The chain joins TRBV18 to TRBJ2-3, with 9 bases matching TRBD2. Germline values: CDR1 KGHSH, CDR2 LQKENI. With 5 bases clipped from V and 6 bases from J, the junction kept 15 bases outside the gene matches. This CDR3 has 17 residues. The CDR3 reads CASSSLPSGRPEDTQYF. CDR3 DNA: TGTGCCAGCTCATCCCTACCGAGCGGGAGGCCAGAGGATACGCAGTATTTT.

The V call is TRBV18, the J call TRBJ1-1, with a tentative D call TRBD1 (5 bases). Germline V CDR1 and CDR2: KGHSH, LQKENI. The CDR3 is 13 residues long. Trimming pared 2 bases from V and 7 bases from J, leaving 11 bases between. The CDR3 protein is CASSPSRDFEAFF. CDR3 DNA: TGTGCCAGCTCACCATCCCGGGACTTTGAAGCTTTCTTT.

The chain combines TRBV11-2 with TRBJ1-2; no definite D call. V was cut by 1 base and J by 3 bases, with 9 bases left in between. The CDR3 spans 14 residues. Germline CDR1 reads SGHAT; CDR2 reads FQNNGV. DNA for the CDR3: TGTGCCAGCAGCTTAGGGAGGCGCGACTATGGCTACACCTTC. It yields the protein CASSLGRRDYGYTF.

This clone showed up just once. This chain uses TRBV28 with TRBJ1-3; D unclear. Germline V CDR1 and CDR2: MDHEN, SYDVKM. This CDR3 comprises 15 residues. Trimming shortened V by 2 bases and J by 4 bases, and 12 bases separated the two germline ends. The CDR3 DNA reads as TGTGCCAGCAGTTTACCCCCCCCGGGAGGAAACACCATATATTTT. Translation: CASSLPPPGGNTIYF.

The rearrangement links TRBV18 to TRBJ2-3; the D gene is possibly TRBD1 (5 bases). Looked up from germline, CDR1 is KGHSH and CDR2 is LQKENI. The CDR3 spans 16 residues. The V gene lost 0 bases and the J gene lost 3 bases, with 13 bases spanning the gap. The CDR3 is CASSPPTARFTDTQYF. CDR3 DNA sequence: TGTGCCAGCTCACCACCGACAGCTCGGTTTACAGATACGCAGTATTTT.